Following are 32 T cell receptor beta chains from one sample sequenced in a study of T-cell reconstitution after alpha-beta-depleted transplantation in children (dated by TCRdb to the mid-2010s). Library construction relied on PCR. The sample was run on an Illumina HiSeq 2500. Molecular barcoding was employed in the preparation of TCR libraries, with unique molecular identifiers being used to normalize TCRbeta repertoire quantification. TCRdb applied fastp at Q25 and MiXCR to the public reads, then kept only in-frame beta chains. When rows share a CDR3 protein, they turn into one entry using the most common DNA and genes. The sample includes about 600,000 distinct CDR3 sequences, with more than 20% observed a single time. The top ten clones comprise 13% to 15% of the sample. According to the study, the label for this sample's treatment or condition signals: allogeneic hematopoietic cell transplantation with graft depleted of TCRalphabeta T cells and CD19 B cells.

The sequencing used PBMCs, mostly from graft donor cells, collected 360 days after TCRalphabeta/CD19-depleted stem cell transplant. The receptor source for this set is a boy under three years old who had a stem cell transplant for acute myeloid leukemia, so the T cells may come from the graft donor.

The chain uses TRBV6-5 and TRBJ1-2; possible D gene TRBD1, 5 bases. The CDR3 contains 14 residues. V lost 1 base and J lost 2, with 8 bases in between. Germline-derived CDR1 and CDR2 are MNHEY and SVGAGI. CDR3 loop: CASSYLGGNYGYTF. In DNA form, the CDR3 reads TGTGCCAGCAGTTACTTGGGGGGGAACTATGGCTACACCTTC.

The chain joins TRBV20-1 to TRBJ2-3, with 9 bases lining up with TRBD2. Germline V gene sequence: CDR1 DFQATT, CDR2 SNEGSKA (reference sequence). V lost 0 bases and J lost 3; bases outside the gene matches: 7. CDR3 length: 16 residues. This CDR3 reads CSAREVRGGRTDTQYF. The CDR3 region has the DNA TGCAGTGCTAGAGAGGTGCGGGGGGGCCGGACAGATACGCAGTATTTT.

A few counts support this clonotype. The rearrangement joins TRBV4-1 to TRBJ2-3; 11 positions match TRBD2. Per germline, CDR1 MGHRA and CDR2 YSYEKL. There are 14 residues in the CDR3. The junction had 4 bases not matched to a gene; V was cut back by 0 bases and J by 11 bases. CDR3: CASSQDGTSGRQYF. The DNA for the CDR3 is TGCGCCAGCAGCCAAGATGGAACTAGCGGGAGGCAGTATTTT.

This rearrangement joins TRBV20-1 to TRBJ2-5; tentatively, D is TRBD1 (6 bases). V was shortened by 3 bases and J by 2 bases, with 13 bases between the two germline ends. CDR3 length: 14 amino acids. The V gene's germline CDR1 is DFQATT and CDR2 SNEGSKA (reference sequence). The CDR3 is CSARRNRDQETQYF. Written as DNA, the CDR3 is TGCAGTGCTAGGAGGAACAGGGATCAAGAGACCCAGTACTTC.

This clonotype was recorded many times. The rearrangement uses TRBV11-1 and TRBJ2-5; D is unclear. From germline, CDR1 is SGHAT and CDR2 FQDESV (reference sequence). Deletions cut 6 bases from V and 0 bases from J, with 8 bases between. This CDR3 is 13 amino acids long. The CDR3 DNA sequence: TGTGCCAGCAGTAAGAGTTACCAAGAGACCCAGTACTTC. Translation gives CASSKSYQETQYF.

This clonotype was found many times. DNA of the CDR3: TGTGCCAGCACTGGGACTAGCGTTACCTACGAGCAGTACGTC. Amino acids: CASTGTSVTYEQYV. The chain is built from TRBV27 and TRBJ2-7; 10 bases agree with TRBD2. With V trimmed by 7 bases and J by 2 bases, 5 bases remained unmatched. Germline CDR1 and CDR2: MNHEY and SMNVEV (reference sequence). The CDR3 is 14 residues long.

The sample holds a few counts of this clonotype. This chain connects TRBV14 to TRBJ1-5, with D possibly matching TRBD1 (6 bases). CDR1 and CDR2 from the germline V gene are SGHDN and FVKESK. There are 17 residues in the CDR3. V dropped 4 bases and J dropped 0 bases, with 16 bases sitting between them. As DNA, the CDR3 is TGTGCCAGCAGCCGATCGGGGGGCCGGTATAGCAATCAGCCCCAGCATTTT. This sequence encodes CASSRSGGRYSNQPQHF.

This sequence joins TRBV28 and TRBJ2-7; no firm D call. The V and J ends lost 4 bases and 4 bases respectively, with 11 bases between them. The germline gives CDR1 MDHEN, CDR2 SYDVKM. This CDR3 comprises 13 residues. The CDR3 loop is CASSSSLRYEQYV. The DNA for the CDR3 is TGTGCCAGCAGTTCATCACTTAGGTACGAGCAGTACGTC.

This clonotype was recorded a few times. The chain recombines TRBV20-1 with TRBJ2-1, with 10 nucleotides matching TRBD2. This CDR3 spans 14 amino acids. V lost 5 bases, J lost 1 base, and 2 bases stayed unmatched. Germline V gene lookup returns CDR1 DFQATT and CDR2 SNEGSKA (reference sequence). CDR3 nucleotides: TGCAGTGCTCAGCGGGGGGGATCCTACAATGAGCAGTTCTTC. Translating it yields CSAQRGGSYNEQFF.

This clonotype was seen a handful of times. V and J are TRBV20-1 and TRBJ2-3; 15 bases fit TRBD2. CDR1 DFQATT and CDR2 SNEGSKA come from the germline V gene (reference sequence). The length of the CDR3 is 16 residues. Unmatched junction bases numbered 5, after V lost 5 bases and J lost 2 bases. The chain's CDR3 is CSASRTSGGATDTQYF. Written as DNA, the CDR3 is TGCAGTGCTTCCCGGACTAGCGGGGGGGCCACAGATACGCAGTATTTT.

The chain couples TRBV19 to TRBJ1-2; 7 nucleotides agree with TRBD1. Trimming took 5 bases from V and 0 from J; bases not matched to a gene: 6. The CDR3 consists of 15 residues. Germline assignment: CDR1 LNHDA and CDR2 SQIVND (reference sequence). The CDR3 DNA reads TGTGCCAGTAGTCCGACAGGGTCCACTAACTATGGCTACACCTTC. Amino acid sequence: CASSPTGSTNYGYTF.

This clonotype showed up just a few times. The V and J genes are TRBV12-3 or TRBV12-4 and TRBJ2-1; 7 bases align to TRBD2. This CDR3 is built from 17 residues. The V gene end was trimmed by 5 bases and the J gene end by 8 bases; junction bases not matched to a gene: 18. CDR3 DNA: TGTGCCAGCAGTCTCCGCCCCAGCGGGGACCCCACTGATGAGCAGTTCTTC. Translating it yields CASSLRPSGDPTDEQFF.

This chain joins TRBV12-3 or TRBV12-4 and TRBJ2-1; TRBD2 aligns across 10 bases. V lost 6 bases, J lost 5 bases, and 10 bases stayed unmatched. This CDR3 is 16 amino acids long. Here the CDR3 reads CASSPRAGGPDNEQFF. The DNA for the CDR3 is TGTGCCAGCAGCCCCAGAGCGGGGGGGCCGGACAATGAGCAGTTCTTC.

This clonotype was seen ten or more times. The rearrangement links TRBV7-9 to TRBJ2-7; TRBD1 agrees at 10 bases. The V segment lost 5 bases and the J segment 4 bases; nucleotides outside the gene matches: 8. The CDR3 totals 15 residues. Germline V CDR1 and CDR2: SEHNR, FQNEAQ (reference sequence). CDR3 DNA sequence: TGTGCCAGCAGCCCTCGGGGGACAGGGGTGTACGAGCAGTACTTC. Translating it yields CASSPRGTGVYEQYF.

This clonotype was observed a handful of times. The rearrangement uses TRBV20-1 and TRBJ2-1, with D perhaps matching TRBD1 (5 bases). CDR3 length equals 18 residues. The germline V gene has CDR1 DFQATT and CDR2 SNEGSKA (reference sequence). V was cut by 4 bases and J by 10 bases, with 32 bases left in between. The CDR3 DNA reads TGCAGTGCTAACCGAACCTGGGGCAACGCCAACTGGGGCGGCGAGCAGTTCTTC. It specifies CSANRTWGNANWGGEQFF.

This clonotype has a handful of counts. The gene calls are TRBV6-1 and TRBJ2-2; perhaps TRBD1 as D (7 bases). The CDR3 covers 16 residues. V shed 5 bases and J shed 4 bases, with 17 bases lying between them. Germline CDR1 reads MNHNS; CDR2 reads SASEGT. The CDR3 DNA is TGTGCCAGCAGTCGCACAGGGGAGGTGGGCACCGGGGAGCTGTTTTTT. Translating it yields CASSRTGEVGTGELFF.

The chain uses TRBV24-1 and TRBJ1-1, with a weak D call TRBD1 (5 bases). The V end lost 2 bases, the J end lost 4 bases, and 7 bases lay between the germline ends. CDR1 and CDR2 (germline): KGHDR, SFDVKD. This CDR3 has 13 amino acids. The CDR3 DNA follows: TGTGCCACCAGTGATTGGGGGTCCACTGAAGCTTTCTTT. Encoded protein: CATSDWGSTEAFF.

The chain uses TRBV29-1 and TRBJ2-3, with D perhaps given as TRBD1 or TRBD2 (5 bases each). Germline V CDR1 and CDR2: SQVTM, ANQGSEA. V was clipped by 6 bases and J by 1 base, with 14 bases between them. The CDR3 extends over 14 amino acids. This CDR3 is CSVGVSTGTDTQYF. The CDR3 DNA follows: TGCAGCGTGGGGGTTTCGACCGGCACAGATACGCAGTATTTT.

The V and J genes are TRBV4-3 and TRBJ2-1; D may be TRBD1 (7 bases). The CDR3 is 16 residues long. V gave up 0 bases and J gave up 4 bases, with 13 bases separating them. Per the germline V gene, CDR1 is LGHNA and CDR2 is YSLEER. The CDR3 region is CASSQDRAGQYNEQFF. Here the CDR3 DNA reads TGCGCCAGCAGCCAAGATCGCGCGGGACAGTACAATGAGCAGTTCTTC.

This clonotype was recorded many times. CDR3 DNA sequence: TGTGCCACCAGCAGAGATGCGGGAGCGGGAGATACGCAGTATTTT. The encoded protein is CATSRDAGAGDTQYF. The chain joins TRBV15 to TRBJ2-3; TRBD2 matches 7 bases. The CDR3 totals 15 residues. V gave up 0 bases and J gave up 5 bases; unmatched junction bases: 5. Germline V gives CDR1 LNHNV, CDR2 YYDKDF (reference sequence).

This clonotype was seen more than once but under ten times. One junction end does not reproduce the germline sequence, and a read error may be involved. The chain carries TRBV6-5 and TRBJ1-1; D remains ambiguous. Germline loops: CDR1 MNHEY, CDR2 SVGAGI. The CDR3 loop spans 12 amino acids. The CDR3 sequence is CASSYRTSGEYF. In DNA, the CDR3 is TGTGCCAGCAGTTACCGAACCTCTGGAGAGTACTTT.

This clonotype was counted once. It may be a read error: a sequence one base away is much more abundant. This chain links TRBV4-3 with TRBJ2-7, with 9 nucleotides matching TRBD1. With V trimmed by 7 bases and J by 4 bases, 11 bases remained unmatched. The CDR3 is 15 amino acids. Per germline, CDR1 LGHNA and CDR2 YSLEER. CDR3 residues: CASNQGADRGYEQYF. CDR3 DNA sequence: TGCGCCAGCAACCAGGGGGCCGACAGGGGGTACGAGCAGTACTTC.

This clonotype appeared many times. The CDR3 coding sequence is TGTGCCAGCAGCCAGACACGCGGGGAGCTGTTTTTT. It translates to CASSQTRGELFF. The V gene is TRBV11-1, the J gene TRBJ2-2; D call uncertain. The CDR3 extends over 12 amino acids. Germline CDR1 is SGHAT and CDR2 is FQDESV (reference sequence). V was trimmed by 5 bases and J by 7 bases, leaving 8 bases between them.

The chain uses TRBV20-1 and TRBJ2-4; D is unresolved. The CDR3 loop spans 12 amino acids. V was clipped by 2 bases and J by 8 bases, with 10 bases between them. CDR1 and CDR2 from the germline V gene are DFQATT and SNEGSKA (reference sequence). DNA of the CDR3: TGCAGTGCTAGAACCACTGGGGACATTCAGTACTTC. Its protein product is CSARTTGDIQYF.

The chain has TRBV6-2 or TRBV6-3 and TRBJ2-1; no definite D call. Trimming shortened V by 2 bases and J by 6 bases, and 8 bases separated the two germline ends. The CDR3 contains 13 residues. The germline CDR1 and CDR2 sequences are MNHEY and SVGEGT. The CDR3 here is CASSYRRVNEQFF. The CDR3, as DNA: TGTGCCAGCAGTTACAGGCGAGTCAATGAGCAGTTCTTC.

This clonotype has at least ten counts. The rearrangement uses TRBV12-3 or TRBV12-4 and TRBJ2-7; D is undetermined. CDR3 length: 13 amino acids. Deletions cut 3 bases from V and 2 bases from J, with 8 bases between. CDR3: CASSFGRAYEQYV. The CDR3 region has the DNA TGTGCCAGCAGTTTCGGCAGAGCCTACGAGCAGTACGTC.

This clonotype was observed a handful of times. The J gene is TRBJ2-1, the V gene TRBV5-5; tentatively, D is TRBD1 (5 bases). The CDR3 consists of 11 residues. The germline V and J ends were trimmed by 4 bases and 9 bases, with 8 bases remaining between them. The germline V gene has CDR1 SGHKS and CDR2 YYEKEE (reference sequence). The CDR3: CASSRQIEQFF. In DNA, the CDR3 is TGTGCCAGCAGCCGACAGATTGAGCAGTTCTTC.

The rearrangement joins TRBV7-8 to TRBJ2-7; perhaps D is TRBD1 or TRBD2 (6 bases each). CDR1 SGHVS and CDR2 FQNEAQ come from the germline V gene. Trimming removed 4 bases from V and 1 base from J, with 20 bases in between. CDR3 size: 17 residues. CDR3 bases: TGTGCCAGCAGCTCCCCCCGTTCCCAGGGGACTTCCTACGAGCAGTACTTC. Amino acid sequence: CASSSPRSQGTSYEQYF.

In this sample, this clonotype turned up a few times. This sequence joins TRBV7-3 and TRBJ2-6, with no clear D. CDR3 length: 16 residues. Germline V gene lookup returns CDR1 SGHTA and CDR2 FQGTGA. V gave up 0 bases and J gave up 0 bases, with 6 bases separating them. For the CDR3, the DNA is TGTGCCAGCAGCTTAACGACACCCTCTGGGGCCAACGTCCTGACTTTC. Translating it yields CASSLTTPSGANVLTF.

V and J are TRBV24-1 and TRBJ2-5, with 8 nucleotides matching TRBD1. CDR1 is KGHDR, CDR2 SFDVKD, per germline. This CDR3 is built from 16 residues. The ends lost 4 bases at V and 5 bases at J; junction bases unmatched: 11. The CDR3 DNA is TGTGCCACCAGTGACGGTGACAGGGGAAGGAGGGAGACCCAGTACTTC. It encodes CATSDGDRGRRETQYF.

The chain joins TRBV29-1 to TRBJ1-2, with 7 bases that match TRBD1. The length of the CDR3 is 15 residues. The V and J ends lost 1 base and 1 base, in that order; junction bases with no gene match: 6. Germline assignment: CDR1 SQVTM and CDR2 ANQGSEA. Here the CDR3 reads CSVEAAGQFNYGYTF. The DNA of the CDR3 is TGCAGCGTTGAAGCCGCGGGACAGTTTAACTATGGCTACACCTTC.

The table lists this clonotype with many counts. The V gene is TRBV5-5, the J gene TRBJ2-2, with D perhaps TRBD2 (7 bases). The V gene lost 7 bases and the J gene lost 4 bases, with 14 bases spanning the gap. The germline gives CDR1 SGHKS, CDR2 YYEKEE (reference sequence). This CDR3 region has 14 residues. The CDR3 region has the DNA TGTGCCAGCCGGGGGGCTAGGGGCACCGGGGAGCTGTTTTTT. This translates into CASRGARGTGELFF.